These 23 T cell receptor beta chains share one sample of origin, sequenced in a study of monozygotic twins with inflammatory bowel disease. TCRdb reprocessed the 5' RACE reads and keeps a single row for each CDR3 protein, giving no DNA. Reported are 350,000 to 500,000 distinct CDR3 sequences; the ten largest clones contain 2% to 2.5%. The specimen was blood. All receptors come from a human donor with ulcerative colitis or Crohn's disease, or a healthy co-twin of an affected twin (not recorded which).

V gene TRBV7-9 combines with J gene TRBJ1-2; TCRdb's D call, TRBD1, is unchecked because there is no DNA. This CDR3 spans 14 amino acids. Germline V gene sequence: CDR1 SEHNR, CDR2 FQNEAQ (reference sequence). CDR3 residues: CASSYPQENYDYTF.

This chain joins TRBV11-2 and TRBJ1-1; TCRdb reports TRBD1, a call that lacks DNA to check it against. The CDR3 length is 13 residues. Germline V gives CDR1 SGHAT, CDR2 FQNNGV. The CDR3 sequence is CASTTPGVPEAFF.

The chain is built from TRBV30 and TRBJ1-1; TCRdb picks TRBD1, but there is no DNA to check that call. Germline V gives CDR1 GTSNPN, CDR2 SVGIG (reference sequence). CDR3 length: 15 residues. Here the CDR3 reads CAWRTMGTLNTEAFF.

The rearrangement joins TRBV28 to TRBJ2-7; the TCRdb D gene call, TRBD1, has no DNA to confirm it. Germline CDR1 MDHEN, CDR2 SYDVKM. The CDR3 covers 14 residues. The CDR3 loop is CASSSLSALYEQYF.

The chain combines TRBV6-1 with TRBJ2-7; as DNA is missing, the TRBD2 call by TCRdb cannot be tested. Germline CDR1 is MNHNS and CDR2 is SASEGT. This CDR3 region has 16 residues. CDR3 sequence reads: CASSDSPGTEPYEQYF.

The genes are TRBV7-2 and TRBJ1-2; the D gene TCRdb calls, TRBD1, cannot be checked with no DNA. This CDR3 spans 14 amino acids. In germline, CDR1 is SGHTA, CDR2 FQGNSA. CDR3: CASSPPGALYGYTF. The full variable domain, with the rest looked up from reference TRBV7-2 and TRBJ1-2, is GAGVSQSPSNKVTEKGKDVELRCDPISGHTALYWYRQSLGQGLEFLIYFQGNSAPDKSGLPSDRFSAERTGGSVSTLTIQRTQQEDSAVYLCASSPPGALYGYTFGSGTRLTVV.

The chain carries TRBV5-1 and TRBJ2-1; TCRdb's D call, TRBD1, is unchecked because there is no DNA. Germline V gene sequence: CDR1 SGHRS, CDR2 YFSETQ. The CDR3 spans 15 residues. CDR3 sequence reads: CASSLAGGGWDEQFF. Looking up the rest from reference TRBV5-1 and TRBJ2-1 gives the full variable domain: KAGVTQTPRYLIKTRGQQVTLSCSPISGHRSVSWYQQTPGQGLQFLFEYFSETQRNKGNFPGRFSGRQFSNSRSEMNVSTLELGDSALYLCASSLAGGGWDEQFFGPGTRLTVL.

The chain employs TRBV24-1 and TRBJ2-1. Per the germline V gene, CDR1 is KGHDR and CDR2 is SFDVKD. CDR3 length: 15 amino acids. This chain's CDR3 is CATSAGRSSYNEQFF.

This CDR3 reads CASWGETRLYEQFF. V and J are TRBV12-3 or TRBV12-4 and TRBJ2-1; TCRdb lists TRBD2, though no DNA is available to test this call. The CDR3 is 14 residues long.

The rearrangement uses TRBV20-1 and TRBJ1-1. Per germline, CDR1 DFQATT and CDR2 SNEGSKA (reference sequence). The CDR3 has 18 residues. The CDR3: CSAIPPGNRRGEGTEAFF.

The chain carries TRBV24-1 and TRBJ1-2. The CDR3 runs 17 residues. Germline V gives CDR1 KGHDR, CDR2 SFDVKD. Here the CDR3 reads CATSDLRAPAANYGYTF.

V and J are TRBV6-1 and TRBJ2-1. There are 12 residues in the CDR3. Germline CDR1 is MNHNS and CDR2 is SASEGT. This CDR3 is CATRGSYNEQFF.

The chain uses TRBV12-3 or TRBV12-4 and TRBJ2-1; TCRdb names TRBD1, which stays unverified in the absence of DNA. The CDR3 runs 11 residues. The CDR3 is CAGGVNGEQFF.

The rearrangement links TRBV30 to TRBJ1-1; TCRdb calls TRBD1, which cannot be checked without DNA. This CDR3 has 12 residues. Germline values: CDR1 GTSNPN, CDR2 SVGIG (reference sequence). CDR3 loop: CAGAPGNTEAFF. The full variable domain, completed using reference TRBV30 and TRBJ1-1, is SQTIHQWPATLVQPVGSPLSLECTVEGTSNPNLYWYRQAAGRGLQLLFYSVGIGQISSEVPQNLSASRPQDRQFILSSKKLLLSDSGFYLCAGAPGNTEAFFGQGTRLTVV.

The gene calls are TRBV19 and TRBJ2-7; there is no DNA to check the TCRdb D call of TRBD2. This CDR3 has 14 residues. CDR1 is LNHDA and CDR2 is SQIVND in the germline V gene (reference sequence). This CDR3 reads CASSISAGGWEQYF.

The V gene is TRBV2, the J gene TRBJ2-2; without DNA, the TCRdb call of TRBD2 cannot be checked. Germline assignment: CDR1 SNHLY and CDR2 FYNNEI. The CDR3 loop spans 17 amino acids. The chain's CDR3 is CASTSDRALKNTGELFF.

This chain joins TRBV4-3 and TRBJ2-7; checking the TCRdb D call of TRBD2 is not possible without DNA. The CDR3 runs to 16 residues. Germline V lookup: CDR1 LGHNA, CDR2 YSLEER. This CDR3 reads CASSSAAGSPAYEQYF.

This chain connects TRBV7-2 to TRBJ2-1. The CDR3 is made up of 14 amino acids. Germline lookup yields CDR1 SGHTA and CDR2 FQGNSA. CDR3 loop: CASSVSGTANEQFF.

The chain is built from TRBV7-6 and TRBJ2-2; TCRdb's assignment of TRBD1 cannot be checked, as there is no DNA. This CDR3 spans 13 amino acids. Germline loops: CDR1 SGHVS, CDR2 FNYEAQ. This chain's CDR3 is CASSFPVPGELFF.

V usage is TRBV3-1 and J usage is TRBJ2-5; the TCRdb call, TRBD2, lacks DNA for checking. Germline-derived CDR1 and CDR2 are LGHDT and YNNKEL (reference sequence). This CDR3 spans 13 amino acids. CDR3: CASSQGLAETQYF.

The chain employs TRBV7-9 and TRBJ2-7. The CDR3 has 12 amino acids. In germline, CDR1 is SEHNR, CDR2 FQNEAQ (reference sequence). CDR3 residues: CASSLADYEQYF.

This chain joins TRBV25-1 and TRBJ1-3; TCRdb calls TRBD1, which cannot be checked without DNA. Germline loops: CDR1 MGHDK, CDR2 SYGVNS. This CDR3 region has 16 residues. The CDR3 protein is CASSNLGGGLGNTIYF.

The V call is TRBV27, the J call TRBJ1-5; TCRdb picks TRBD1, but there is no DNA to check that call. Germline assignment: CDR1 MNHEY and CDR2 SMNVEV (reference sequence). This CDR3 has 16 amino acids. This chain's CDR3 is CASSLKAGGSNQPQHF.